This T cell receptor beta chain is from a study of T-cell reconstitution after alpha-beta-depleted transplantation in children (TCRdb year 2016). Study-level background: Using TCR repertoire profiling, the study followed T-cell immune reconstitution in a quantitative way in children after TCRalphabeta/CD19-depleted allogeneic hematopoietic cell transplantation.

Libraries came from PCR. Sequenced on an Illumina HiSeq 2500. Molecular barcoding was employed in the preparation of TCR libraries, with unique molecular identifiers being used to normalize TCRbeta repertoire quantification. The raw public reads went through TCRdb reprocessing: fastp at Q25, MiXCR clone calling, in-frame beta chains kept. Duplicate CDR3 protein sequences are folded into a single record with the most common DNA and genes. The sample table holds a few hundred thousand distinct CDR3 sequences, of which about 10% were seen once. The ten largest clones add up to around a tenth of the sample. This clonotype has more than one count but fewer than ten. Its specific antigen is unknown. No clone much larger than this one lies a single base away; base qualities are absent. V is trimmed back by 6 bases and J by 7 bases, and the junction contains 10 bases that no gene match accounts for. The CDR3 goes from the cysteine to the phenylalanine over 15 residues. CDR3 DNA only is kept here, 45 bases in frame from base 1.

The TCR originated in a human donor who donated a stem cell graft to a child with SCID. Recombination connected TRBV12-3 or TRBV12-4 to TRBJ2-1, and TRBD1 matches 9 of the central bases. Material: PBMCs from the stem cell graft donor, obtained from the stem cell graft. Here the CDR3 is given as CASRLTGGPTNEQFF. The DNA sequence is as follows: TGTGCCAGCAGACTGACAGGGGGTCCCACGAATGAGCAGTTCTTC.